Reported below is one TCR beta chain. Its matching antigen is unknown. The sample has other DNA sequences that encode this CDR3 too. The sample comes from a study of T cells in narcolepsy. In the study overall: Donors had narcolepsy type 1 or type 2, or were healthy controls.

Measured with immunoSEQ multiplex PCR; TCRdb has only the in-frame clones, and not every one. Here the sample spans more than 30,000 clones, around 79% being singletons. Overall study findings and caveats: Blood of same and different patients, but not healthy controls, reportedly held recurring autoreactive clonotypes. In some patient and control memory CD4+ samples, autoreactive clones were absent.

Sequenced: CD45RA- memory CD4+ T cells from PBMCs. This TCR was sampled from a human donor with narcolepsy.

CDR3 sequence: CASSAPGQSSGNTIYF. The CDR3 DNA follows: TGCGCCAGCAGCGCTCCGGGGCAGAGCTCTGGAAACACCATATATTTT. The V call is TRBV5-1, the J call TRBJ1-3; tentatively, D is TRBD1 (5 bases). The ends were cut back, 4 bases at V and 0 bases at J, with 14 bases in the middle. The CDR3 has 16 residues. Per germline, CDR1 SGHRS and CDR2 YFSETQ.